The subject of this entry is one T cell receptor beta chain. Isolated RNA was reverse transcribed into cDNA used as the sequencing template. TCRdb keeps only in-frame clones here, not all; method: immunoSEQ multiplex PCR. The sample records about 180,000 clones, approximately 62% being singletons. V was shortened by 2 bases and J by 0 bases, with 6 bases between the two germline ends. Germline CDR1 SGHNT, CDR2 YYREEE (reference sequence). The CDR3 has 15 amino acids. The data stem from a study of CD8+ T cells in alopecia areata. Study information: Treated patients took oral tofacitinib at 5 to 10 mg twice daily.

V and J are TRBV5-4 and TRBJ2-6; no clear D gene. The receptor was derived from a human donor with alopecia areata. The sample in question was CD4+ T cells sorted from blood, obtained at week 0. The CDR3: CASSFAVSGANVLTF. CDR3 bases: TGTGCCAGCAGCTTCGCCGTCTCTGGGGCCAACGTCCTGACTTTC.